What follows are 24 T cell receptor beta chains derived from one specimen sequenced in a study of T cell responses to AZD1222 COVID-19 vaccine. Sequencing used immunoSEQ multiplex PCR; TCRdb keeps in-frame clones, though not all of them. The sample gives roughly 130,000 clones, approximately 85% of which show up once; under 9% is in the top ten. The sample consisted of peripheral blood, taken on day 0 of AZD1222 vaccination. The receptors come from an adult in good health.

The genes are TRBV4-3 and TRBJ1-2; weak D call: TRBD1 (5 bases). The CDR3 spans 20 residues. The germline CDR1 and CDR2 sequences are LGHNA and YSLEER. V was cut by 0 bases and J by 2 bases, with 25 bases left in between. The CDR3 spells CASSQEFGGATSLTNYGYTF. The CDR3 DNA follows: TGCGCCAGCAGCCAAGAATTCGGAGGGGCCACCTCCTTGACCAACTATGGCTACACCTTC.

The chain couples TRBV5-1 to TRBJ2-3; the D gene is possibly TRBD1 (5 bases). The V end was cut by 0 bases, the J end by 3 bases, with 17 bases between. The CDR3 extends over 17 amino acids. Germline V gene sequence: CDR1 SGHRS, CDR2 YFSETQ. The CDR3 DNA reads TGCGCCAGCAGCTTGGAAGTTGCAGGGTCAGGGACAGATACGCAGTATTTT. Protein: CASSLEVAGSGTDTQYF.

CDR3 sequence reads: CASSQDATAAGNTIYF. The CDR3 nucleotides are TGTGCCAGCAGCCAAGATGCAACAGCCGCAGGAAACACCATATATTTT. V is TRBV4-2 and J is TRBJ1-3, with D unclear. Germline V gene data show CDR1 as LGHNA and CDR2 as YNFKEQ. V lost 0 bases to trimming and J lost 4 bases, with 13 bases between them. The length of the CDR3 is 16 residues.

The rearrangement links TRBV19 to TRBJ2-1, with TRBD2 identical over 13 bases. This CDR3 has 12 residues. CDR1 is LNHDA, CDR2 SQIVND, per germline (reference sequence). Germline trimming cut 9 bases from V and 14 bases from J; bases unmatched to any gene: 7. The CDR3 nucleotides read TGTGCCAGCCGGACTAGCGGGGGCACGGAGTTCTTC. Encoded protein: CASRTSGGTEFF.

This sequence joins TRBV6-6 and TRBJ2-2, with 9 bases that match TRBD1. Trimming at V came to 6 bases and at J to 6 bases, leaving 2 bases not matched to a gene. This CDR3 comprises 13 residues. Germline-derived CDR1 and CDR2 are MNHNY and SVGAGI (reference sequence). The CDR3 loop is CASSDRGAGELFF. DNA of the CDR3: TGTGCCAGCAGCGACAGGGGGGCCGGGGAGCTGTTTTTT.

V usage is TRBV7-9 and J usage is TRBJ1-2, with TRBD1 matching 7 bases. J gave up 4 bases and V 5 bases, and 7 bases lay outside the gene matches. In germline, CDR1 is SEHNR, CDR2 FQNEAQ (reference sequence). This CDR3 is built from 14 residues. The CDR3 sequence is CASSQTQGLYGYTF. In nucleotides, the CDR3 is TGTGCCAGCAGCCAAACACAGGGGCTCTATGGCTACACCTTC.

The chain has TRBV28 and TRBJ2-1; D is unclear. CDR3 length: 13 amino acids. The V end was cut by 7 bases, the J end by 9 bases, with 16 bases between. CDR1 is MDHEN, CDR2 SYDVKM, per germline. Written as DNA, the CDR3 is TGTGCCAGCATAATGGGGTCCTTGGGTGAGCAGTTCTTC. It specifies CASIMGSLGEQFF.

The chain carries TRBV28 and TRBJ2-7; a weak D match, TRBD2 (5 bases). V lost 3 bases and J 12 bases, leaving 12 bases between the germline ends. The CDR3 is 11 amino acids. CDR1 is MDHEN, CDR2 SYDVKM, per germline. The CDR3 region is CASSLIRGRYF. DNA of the CDR3: TGTGCCAGCAGTTTGATACGGGGTAGGTACTTC.

V and J are TRBV7-9 and TRBJ1-1; a possible D gene is TRBD1 (6 bases). The CDR3 sequence is 14 residues long. Per the germline V gene, CDR1 is SEHNR and CDR2 is FQNEAQ (reference sequence). With 5 bases removed from V and 7 bases from J, the gap between germline ends came to 17 bases. The CDR3 loop is CASSPRGGLVEAFF. DNA of the CDR3: TGTGCCAGCAGCCCCCGAGGGGGGCTTGTTGAAGCTTTCTTT.

This sequence joins TRBV5-4 and TRBJ2-1, with D unclear. Trimming stripped 0 bases from V and 6 bases from J, with 7 bases between. CDR1 and CDR2 from the germline V gene are SGHNT and YYREEE (reference sequence). The CDR3 is 13 amino acids. This CDR3 reads CASSLGPFNEQFF. As DNA, the CDR3 is TGTGCCAGCAGCTTGGGACCGTTCAATGAGCAGTTCTTC.

The J gene is TRBJ1-2, the V gene TRBV10-3; D ambiguous. Germline CDR1 and CDR2: ENHRY and SYGVKD. The V gene lost 4 bases and the J gene lost 4 bases, with 4 bases spanning the gap. The CDR3 totals 11 residues. CDR3 residues: CAISGTYGYTF. The CDR3 coding sequence is TGTGCCATCAGTGGTACCTATGGCTACACCTTC.

This clone was counted a single time. The J gene is TRBJ2-4, the V gene TRBV11-2; 8 nucleotides line up with TRBD1. The V gene's germline CDR1 is SGHAT and CDR2 FQNNGV. V trimming: 5 bases; J trimming: 5 bases; junction bases outside the gene matches: 5. This CDR3 contains 14 residues. The CDR3 DNA follows: TGTGCCAGCAGCCCCGGACAGGGAGAAAACATTCAGTACTTC. It yields the protein CASSPGQGENIQYF.

The chain carries TRBV9 and TRBJ1-2, with D uncertain. V shed 2 bases and J shed 3 bases, with 8 bases lying between them. This CDR3 region has 13 residues. Looked up from germline, CDR1 is SGDLS and CDR2 is YYNGEE. The CDR3 sequence is CASSVFGDYGYTF. CDR3 bases: TGTGCCAGCAGCGTTTTCGGAGACTATGGCTACACCTTC. Supplemented by reference TRBV9 and TRBJ1-2, the full variable domain reads DSGVTQTPKHLITATGQRVTLRCSPRSGDLSVYWYQQSLDQGLQFLIQYYNGEERAKGNILERFSAQQFPDLHSELNLSSLELGDSALYFCASSVFGDYGYTFGSGTRLTVV.

In this sample, this clone turned up a few times. The rearrangement joins TRBV5-1 to TRBJ2-7, with D unclear. This CDR3 contains 12 residues. V lost 0 bases and J lost 3, with 4 bases in between. Germline CDR1 SGHRS, CDR2 YFSETQ. The CDR3 DNA is TGCGCCAGCAGCTTGGGGGACTACGAGCAGTACTTC. Residues: CASSLGDYEQYF. The variable domain in full, with the rest retrieved from reference TRBV5-1 and TRBJ2-7, is KAGVTQTPRYLIKTRGQQVTLSCSPISGHRSVSWYQQTPGQGLQFLFEYFSETQRNKGNFPGRFSGRQFSNSRSEMNVSTLELGDSALYLCASSLGDYEQYFGPGTRLTVT.

The DNA of the CDR3 is TGTGCCAGCAGCCAATGGACAGGGCAAGAGACCCAGTACTTC. Encoded protein: CASSQWTGQETQYF. The rearrangement joins TRBV3-1 (or the pseudogene TRBV3-2) to TRBJ2-5, with 8 bases matching TRBD1. This CDR3 has 14 amino acids. J lost 2 bases, V lost 2 bases, and 1 base had no gene match. Germline loops: CDR1 LGHDT, CDR2 YNNKEL (reference sequence).

This rearrangement joins TRBV9 to TRBJ1-1, with D possibly TRBD1 on 5 matching bases. Germline values: CDR1 SGDLS, CDR2 YYNGEE. The CDR3 length is 14 residues. The V gene lost 0 bases and the J gene lost 1 base, with 7 bases spanning the gap. In nucleotides, the CDR3 is TGTGCCAGCAGCGTAGAGGGGAGGAACACTGAAGCTTTCTTT. This sequence encodes CASSVEGRNTEAFF.

This clone has just one count. V is TRBV21-1 and J is TRBJ2-7; TRBD1, the table's D call, was not compared with the DNA. TRBV21-1 is a recognized pseudogene. This CDR3 spans 15 amino acids. Here the CDR3 DNA reads TGTGCCAGCAGCACCGAGGGACAAGGCCTGTTAGAGCAGTACTTC. Protein: CASSTEGQGLLEQYF.

The chain is built from TRBV9 and TRBJ2-5; 7 bases align to TRBD1. This CDR3 is 14 amino acids long. Germline-derived CDR1 and CDR2 are SGDLS and YYNGEE. Unmatched junction bases numbered 8, after V lost 4 bases and J lost 5 bases. The CDR3 region is CASSPIGGYETQYF. The DNA of the CDR3 is TGTGCCAGCAGCCCGATAGGGGGCTACGAGACCCAGTACTTC.

This clone was counted between two and nine times. This chain joins TRBV4-3 and TRBJ1-1; 7 bases align to TRBD1. Germline values: CDR1 LGHNA, CDR2 YSLEER. The CDR3 spans 15 residues. The V gene end was trimmed by 2 bases and the J gene end by 5 bases; junction bases not matched to a gene: 8. CDR3 DNA: TGCGCCAGCAGCCAACCGACAGGGAGTGGGACTGAAGCTTTCTTT. Translation gives CASSQPTGSGTEAFF.

The CDR3 DNA is TGTGCCAGTAGTATACCGGGACAGGGGTTCTACGAGCAGTACTTC. Translation gives CASSIPGQGFYEQYF. V gene TRBV19 combines with J gene TRBJ2-7; 10 bases fit TRBD1. V shed 2 bases, J shed 3 bases, and the junction held 4 bases outside the gene matches. The germline V gene has CDR1 LNHDA and CDR2 SQIVND (reference sequence). The CDR3 covers 15 residues.

The V call is TRBV30, the J call TRBJ1-6; D not certain. Trimming took off 7 bases at V and 4 bases at J, with 8 bases between the two ends. Germline CDR1 is GTSNPN and CDR2 is SVGIG (reference sequence). The CDR3 spans 12 residues. This CDR3 reads CALSLYNSPLHF. DNA of the CDR3: TGTGCCTTATCCCTTTATAATTCACCCCTCCACTTT.

The chain uses TRBV29-1 and TRBJ2-1; TRBD1 matches at 9 bases. This CDR3 is 11 amino acids long. V trimming: 7 bases; J trimming: 11 bases; junction bases outside the gene matches: 6. CDR1 is SQVTM, CDR2 ANQGSEA, per germline. CDR3 loop: CSGRDRVKQFF. DNA for the CDR3: TGCAGCGGACGGGACAGGGTAAAGCAGTTCTTC.

The rearrangement uses TRBV18 and TRBJ2-7; 9 positions match TRBD1. CDR1 is KGHSH and CDR2 is LQKENI in the germline V gene. J lost 4 bases, V lost 4 bases, and 5 bases had no gene match. The CDR3 covers 14 residues. CDR3 DNA: TGTGCCAGCTCACAGCGACAGGGGGTTTACGAGCAGTACTTC. Protein: CASSQRQGVYEQYF.

The J gene is TRBJ1-3, the V gene TRBV2; maybe TRBD1 (5 bases). This CDR3 comprises 15 residues. The V end was cut by 5 bases, the J end by 4 bases, with 15 bases between. Germline assignment: CDR1 SNHLY and CDR2 FYNNEI. Here the CDR3 reads CASSPGRRLGNTIYF. The CDR3 nucleotides read TGTGCCAGCAGTCCGGGACGGAGGTTAGGAAACACCATATATTTT.